This paragraph covers one TCR beta chain sequence. The V gene's germline CDR1 is SGHRS and CDR2 YFSETQ. Trimming pared 5 bases from V and 0 bases from J, leaving 19 bases between. The CDR3 has 17 residues. This specimen comes from a study of T cells after somatic rescue of genetic block. Sequenced by immunoSEQ multiplex PCR; TCRdb stores in-frame clones only, minus some. Among some 68,000 clones, more than 75% were seen once, and the ten largest hold 2.5% to 3%. This receptor was obtained from a man aged 25-45 years. What was sequenced was peripheral blood mononuclear cells (PBMCs). The chain combines TRBV5-1 with TRBJ2-3, with a possible D match to TRBD1 (5 bases). The CDR3: CASRTLSPGPSTDTQYF. CDR3 sequence (DNA): TGCGCCAGCAGGACCCTCTCCCCAGGGCCTAGCACAGATACGCAGTATTTT.